Listed here are 28 T cell receptor beta chains from one sample, sequenced in a study of T cell responses to AZD1222 COVID-19 vaccine. The table came from immunoSEQ multiplex PCR; TCRdb's copy has only in-frame clones and leaves some out. This sample has 170,000 or so clones, with 85% to 95% found just once. The sequenced sample was peripheral blood, obtained 28 days after the second dose of the MenACWY control vaccine. The source of these receptors is an adult who received the MenACWY meningococcal vaccine as a control.

The rearrangement uses TRBV7-9 and TRBJ2-5; D call uncertain. This CDR3 has 14 amino acids. V was pared by 1 base and J by 9 bases, with 15 bases between. In germline, CDR1 is SEHNR, CDR2 FQNEAQ (reference sequence). The CDR3 region is CASSLDTLLEAQYF. CDR3 nucleotides: TGTGCCAGCAGCTTAGATACCCTGTTGGAAGCCCAGTACTTC.

The chain carries TRBV18 and TRBJ1-2; TRBD1 matches 7 bases. From germline, CDR1 is KGHSH and CDR2 LQKENI. V trimming: 0 bases; J trimming: 2 bases; junction bases outside the gene matches: 3. The CDR3 is 15 residues long. CDR3 amino acids: CASSPPVDRNYGYTF. CDR3 DNA sequence: TGTGCCAGCTCACCACCGGTGGACAGGAACTATGGCTACACCTTC. The entire variable domain, with the rest obtained from reference TRBV18 and TRBJ1-2, is as follows: NAGVMQNPRHLVRRRGQEARLRCSPMKGHSHVYWYRQLPEEGLKFMVYLQKENIIDESGMPKERFSAEFPKEGPSILRIQQVVRGDSAAYFCASSPPVDRNYGYTFGSGTRLTVV.

This clone was detected only once. The V and J genes are TRBV6-5 and TRBJ1-6; D is unresolved. Germline V lookup: CDR1 MNHEY, CDR2 SVGAGI. The V end was cut by 8 bases, the J end by 9 bases, with 11 bases between. The CDR3 contains 12 residues. In nucleotides, the CDR3 is TGTGCCAGCTGGGCCGGGAGTTCACCCCTCCACTTT. This gives the protein CASWAGSSPLHF.

The rearrangement uses TRBV29-1 and TRBJ1-4; weak D call: TRBD1 (6 bases). Germline CDR1 is SQVTM and CDR2 is ANQGSEA. Trimming removed 7 bases from V and 0 bases from J, with 15 bases in between. This CDR3 contains 15 residues. The chain's CDR3 is CSAQGSPATNEKLFF. The CDR3 bases are TGCAGCGCACAGGGATCCCCCGCAACTAATGAAAAACTGTTTTTT.

The chain couples TRBV7-8 to TRBJ2-7; TRBD1 matches at 11 bases. CDR1 and CDR2 from the germline V gene are SGHVS and FQNEAQ. The CDR3 spans 14 residues. With 5 bases clipped from V and 2 bases from J, the junction kept 2 bases outside the gene matches. The CDR3 bases are TGTGCCAGCAGCCGGGACAGGGGGGCCTACGAGCAGTACTTC. It specifies CASSRDRGAYEQYF. Complete variable domain (other parts from reference TRBV7-8 and TRBJ2-7): GAGVSQSPRYKVAKRGQDVALRCDPISGHVSLFWYQQALGQGPEFLTYFQNEAQLDKSGLPSDRFFAERPEGSVSTLKIQRTQQEDSAVYLCASSRDRGAYEQYFGPGTRLTVT.

The chain links TRBV2 to TRBJ1-4; 8 nucleotides match TRBD1. Trimming cost V 4 bases and J 5 bases; bases outside gene matches: 3. The CDR3 loop spans 14 amino acids. CDR1 is SNHLY, CDR2 FYNNEI, per germline. The CDR3 DNA reads as TGTGCCAGCAGTGTAGGGACAGGAAATGAAAAACTGTTTTTT. Residues: CASSVGTGNEKLFF.

The table lists this clone with a few counts. V gene TRBV7-9 combines with J gene TRBJ2-1; D gene ambiguous. There are 14 residues in the CDR3. With 3 bases removed from V and 8 bases from J, the gap between germline ends came to 14 bases. Per germline, CDR1 SEHNR and CDR2 FQNEAQ (reference sequence). The CDR3 DNA follows: TGTGCCAGCAGCTTGGAGACACTAAGGGATGAGCAGTTCTTC. Translated, it gives CASSLETLRDEQFF.

J is TRBJ1-2 and V is TRBV6-6, with 8 bases fitting TRBD1. Germline lookup yields CDR1 MNHNY and CDR2 SVGAGI (reference sequence). The CDR3 is 13 residues long. Trimming took 6 bases from V and 4 from J; bases not matched to a gene: 4. DNA for the CDR3: TGTGCCAGCAGCCAGGGACAGGCCTATGGCTACACCTTC. This sequence encodes CASSQGQAYGYTF.

This chain uses TRBV7-2 with TRBJ1-6, with D perhaps matching TRBD1 (5 bases). V was trimmed by 1 base and J by 4 bases, leaving 11 bases between them. Per the germline V gene, CDR1 is SGHTA and CDR2 is FQGNSA. The CDR3 totals 16 residues. The CDR3 DNA follows: TGTGCCAGCAGCTTAGTAGGTCAGGGTTATAATTCACCCCTCCACTTT. Amino acids: CASSLVGQGYNSPLHF. The entire variable domain, with the rest obtained from reference TRBV7-2 and TRBJ1-6, is as follows: GAGVSQSPSNKVTEKGKDVELRCDPISGHTALYWYRQSLGQGLEFLIYFQGNSAPDKSGLPSDRFSAERTGGSVSTLTIQRTQQEDSAVYLCASSLVGQGYNSPLHFGNGTRLTVT.

This chain joins TRBV30 and TRBJ1-1; perhaps TRBD1 as D (5 bases). Per germline, CDR1 GTSNPN and CDR2 SVGIG (reference sequence). V was clipped by 3 bases and J by 4 bases, with 27 bases between them. The CDR3 contains 18 residues. In DNA form, the CDR3 reads TGTGCCTGGAGCCACCTCCTCCGGGACCTCCTAAGGAGCACTGAAGCTTTCTTT. Translated: CAWSHLLRDLLRSTEAFF.

The chain has TRBV19 and TRBJ1-2; possible D gene TRBD1, 6 bases. There are 15 residues in the CDR3. In germline, CDR1 is LNHDA, CDR2 SQIVND (reference sequence). V was trimmed by 5 bases and J by 7 bases, leaving 20 bases between them. The CDR3 bases are TGTGCCAGTAGTCTGGGGGCAGGTATGCTGTTTGGCTACACCTTC. This gives the protein CASSLGAGMLFGYTF.

The V gene is TRBV2, the J gene TRBJ1-2; D not certain. V was clipped by 0 bases and J by 6 bases, with 14 bases between them. Per the germline V gene, CDR1 is SNHLY and CDR2 is FYNNEI. The CDR3 loop spans 15 amino acids. The CDR3 loop is CASSEANWAANGYTF. The CDR3 DNA sequence: TGTGCCAGCAGTGAAGCGAATTGGGCAGCGAATGGCTACACCTTC.

V is TRBV24-1 and J is TRBJ2-2; D might be TRBD1 (5 bases). V lost 2 bases, J lost 3 bases, and 6 bases lay in between. The CDR3 covers 14 residues. Germline CDR1 is KGHDR and CDR2 is SFDVKD. CDR3 amino acids: CATSDSGYTGELFF. The CDR3, as DNA: TGTGCCACCAGTGATTCAGGGTACACCGGGGAGCTGTTTTTT.

A note on this clone: The same CDR3 also results from other DNA sequences found in this sample. The J gene is TRBJ1-2, the V gene TRBV20-1; D remains ambiguous. The CDR3 has 11 amino acids. V lost 6 bases and J 4 bases, leaving 9 bases between the germline ends. CDR1 is DFQATT, CDR2 SNEGSKA, per germline (reference sequence). The CDR3 DNA reads as TGCAGTGCGAAGAACCCCTATGGCTACACCTTC. Translated, it gives CSAKNPYGYTF.

CDR3 loop: CASSDGPDSPLHF. The CDR3 nucleotides read TGTGCCAGCAGTGACGGGCCGGATTCACCCCTCCACTTT. The genes are TRBV6-1 and TRBJ1-6, with D unclear. Germline CDR1 is MNHNS and CDR2 is SASEGT. The germline V and J ends were trimmed by 3 bases and 8 bases, with 8 bases remaining between them. The length of the CDR3 is 13 residues.

The CDR3 DNA reads as TGTGCCAGCAGGAGAGACGGTAATGAAAAACTGTTTTTT. Protein product: CASRRDGNEKLFF. J is TRBJ1-4 and V is TRBV6-5; D remains unclear. Germline CDR1 and CDR2: MNHEY and SVGAGI. The CDR3 length is 13 residues. Trimming pared 6 bases from V and 4 bases from J, leaving 9 bases between.

This chain uses TRBV11-3 with TRBJ1-1; D is ambiguous. Germline V CDR1 and CDR2: SGHNT, YENEEA. This CDR3 is 13 amino acids long. V gave up 5 bases and J gave up 2 bases, with 9 bases separating them. CDR3 region: CASSPGRNTEAFF. Written as DNA, the CDR3 is TGTGCCAGCAGCCCGGGGAGAAACACTGAAGCTTTCTTT.

The chain employs TRBV6-5 and TRBJ2-2; D may be TRBD1 (5 bases). The germline CDR1 and CDR2 sequences are MNHEY and SVGAGI. The length of the CDR3 is 13 residues. Trimming stripped 7 bases from V and 0 bases from J, with 6 bases between. The CDR3 DNA reads as TGTGCCAGCAAGGGGACGAACACCGGGGAGCTGTTTTTT. It codes for CASKGTNTGELFF.

The J gene is TRBJ1-2, the V gene TRBV10-1; D gene ambiguous. The ends were cut back, 4 bases at V and 5 bases at J, with 5 bases in the middle. CDR3 length: 11 amino acids. Germline V gene lookup returns CDR1 WNHNN and CDR2 SYGVQD (reference sequence). DNA for the CDR3: TGCGCCAGCAGTGGAGGGTATGGCTACACCTTC. Encoded protein: CASSGGYGYTF.

The V call is TRBV27, the J call TRBJ1-6, with D tentatively TRBD1 (5 bases). V gave up 5 bases and J gave up 9 bases, with 14 bases separating them. This CDR3 spans 14 amino acids. CDR1 and CDR2 from the germline V gene are MNHEY and SMNVEV (reference sequence). CDR3: CASSPRGLRSPLHF. The CDR3 DNA is TGTGCCAGCAGTCCCCGGGGCTTACGTTCACCCCTCCACTTT.

The chain carries TRBV6-1 and TRBJ2-7; 10 nucleotides line up with TRBD1. The CDR3 sequence is 14 residues long. Germline CDR1 reads MNHNS; CDR2 reads SASEGT. V was pared by 2 bases and J by 6 bases, with 4 bases of the junction left unmatched. Here the CDR3 reads CASSERQGAVEQYF. The CDR3 bases are TGTGCCAGCAGTGAAAGACAGGGGGCGGTCGAGCAGTACTTC.

V is TRBV7-9 and J is TRBJ2-3; D is perhaps TRBD2 (6 bases). The length of the CDR3 is 17 residues. V lost 1 base and J lost 0, with 14 bases in between. The germline gives CDR1 SEHNR, CDR2 FQNEAQ (reference sequence). The CDR3 region has the DNA TGTGCCAGCAGCTTAGTGTCTAGCGTGACTAGCACAGATACGCAGTATTTT. Its translation is CASSLVSSVTSTDTQYF.

This chain joins TRBV24-1 and TRBJ1-1; a possible D gene is TRBD1 (5 bases). This CDR3 is 14 amino acids long. The V end lost 5 bases, the J end lost 1 base, and 10 bases lay between the germline ends. From germline, CDR1 is KGHDR and CDR2 SFDVKD. CDR3 in DNA: TGTGCCACCAGTGCTTCAACAGGGAACACTGAAGCTTTCTTT. Translation gives CATSASTGNTEAFF.

The chain carries TRBV27 and TRBJ2-7, with 9 bases aligning to TRBD2. Germline CDR1 reads MNHEY; CDR2 reads SMNVEV (reference sequence). Trimming removed 7 bases from V and 3 bases from J; junction bases left unmatched: 4. CDR3 length: 13 residues. CDR3 in DNA: TGTGCCAGCACCAGAGCGGGGGGCTACGAGCAGTACTTC. It yields the protein CASTRAGGYEQYF.

This chain connects TRBV28 to TRBJ1-2, with 8 bases fitting TRBD1. Unmatched junction bases numbered 4, after V lost 7 bases and J lost 0 bases. The CDR3 contains 14 residues. Germline assignment: CDR1 MDHEN and CDR2 SYDVKM. The CDR3: CASTQGASNYGYTF. CDR3 bases: TGTGCCAGCACCCAGGGGGCATCTAACTATGGCTACACCTTC.

DNA for the CDR3: TGTGCCAGCAGCTTGAGACTAGCGGGGCGCACAGATACGCAGTATTTT. This encodes CASSLRLAGRTDTQYF. The chain links TRBV7-2 to TRBJ2-3; TRBD2 agrees at 11 bases. CDR1 is SGHTA and CDR2 is FQGNSA in the germline V gene. V dropped 3 bases and J dropped 1; count of bases not matched to a gene: 3. The CDR3 sequence is 16 residues long.

The rearrangement joins TRBV28 to TRBJ1-5; TRBD1 might be the D (6 bases). This CDR3 is 13 amino acids long. Germline V CDR1 and CDR2: MDHEN, SYDVKM. The V end lost 7 bases, the J end lost 6 bases, and 13 bases lay between the germline ends. The CDR3 loop is CASTVGGPQPQHF. The CDR3 DNA sequence: TGTGCCAGCACCGTAGGGGGGCCTCAGCCCCAGCATTTT.

This chain connects TRBV10-3 to TRBJ2-6; 9 positions match TRBD1. J was trimmed by 0 bases and V by 3 bases; bases with no gene match: 3. CDR3 size: 17 residues. Germline V lookup: CDR1 ENHRY, CDR2 SYGVKD. The CDR3 bases are TGTGCCATCAGTGAACCGGGACAGGGCTCTGGGGCCAACGTCCTGACTTTC. It is translated as CAISEPGQGSGANVLTF.